Presented here are 31 T cell receptor beta chains from one specimen sequenced in a study of control samples from healthy donors and cancer patients. Here immunoSEQ multiplex PCR was the method, and the copy in TCRdb shows in-frame clones only, minus some. The sample shows 150,000 to 190,000 clones, over 90% of them seen only once. Source material: blood. These receptors all come from a middle-aged man in good health.

The chain has TRBV5-1 and TRBJ1-4; 8 positions agree with TRBD1. The V gene's germline CDR1 is SGHRS and CDR2 YFSETQ. The V gene end was trimmed by 4 bases and the J gene end by 8 bases; junction bases not matched to a gene: 10. This CDR3 contains 15 residues. CDR3 region: CASSHGQGGEEKLFF. The CDR3 DNA sequence: TGCGCCAGCAGCCACGGACAGGGCGGAGAAGAAAAACTGTTTTTT.

This clone was seen a few times. The V call is TRBV2, the J call TRBJ1-4; 8 bases are shared with TRBD1. Germline trimming cut 1 base from V and 9 bases from J; bases unmatched to any gene: 4. The germline CDR1 and CDR2 sequences are SNHLY and FYNNEI. The CDR3 covers 14 residues. CDR3 sequence: CASSEDRGTQKLFF. The CDR3 DNA follows: TGTGCCAGCAGTGAAGACAGGGGGACCCAAAAACTGTTTTTT.

V usage is TRBV11-3 and J usage is TRBJ1-2, with unresolved D. The CDR3 has 13 amino acids. Between the trimmed V and J ends, which lost 7 bases and 1 base, there was a span of 10 bases. Looked up from germline, CDR1 is SGHNT and CDR2 is YENEEA. CDR3 in amino acids: CASIRRYNYGYTF. The CDR3 DNA reads as TGTGCCAGCATCCGTCGGTATAACTATGGCTACACCTTC.

The rearrangement uses TRBV18 and TRBJ1-4; 7 bases fit TRBD1. Germline V gene sequence: CDR1 KGHSH, CDR2 LQKENI. This CDR3 comprises 13 residues. Trimming removed 6 bases from V and 7 bases from J; junction bases left unmatched: 5. The CDR3 spells CASSLRTGEKLFF. CDR3 bases: TGTGCCAGCTCTCTTAGGACAGGTGAAAAACTGTTTTTT.

The rearrangement uses TRBV14 and TRBJ2-6; D call uncertain. V was trimmed by 3 bases and J by 12 bases, leaving 18 bases between them. The CDR3 has 15 residues. Germline values: CDR1 SGHDN, CDR2 FVKESK. CDR3 bases: TGTGCCAGCAGCCAGGATCCCAGTAGGGCGACCGTCCTGACTTTC. Translation: CASSQDPSRATVLTF.

The rearrangement uses TRBV6-4 and TRBJ1-1; D possibly corresponds to TRBD1 (6 bases). There are 16 residues in the CDR3. Germline V gene data show CDR1 as MRHNA and CDR2 as SNTAGT. The V gene lost 0 bases and the J gene lost 1 base, with 12 bases spanning the gap. The CDR3 bases are TGTGCCAGCAGTGACTCCCACACAGGGTGGAACACTGAAGCTTTCTTT. Translation gives CASSDSHTGWNTEAFF.

This clone was counted between two and nine times. The chain joins TRBV28 to TRBJ1-3, with a tentative D call TRBD1 (6 bases). Trimming cost V 1 base and J 6 bases, with 13 bases left between them. Looked up from germline, CDR1 is MDHEN and CDR2 is SYDVKM. The CDR3 covers 15 residues. Here the CDR3 reads CASSLFSAGANTIYF. In DNA, the CDR3 is TGTGCCAGCAGTTTATTTTCGGCAGGGGCAAACACCATATATTTT.

The chain combines TRBV7-9 with TRBJ2-2, with D uncertain. Germline V gives CDR1 SEHNR, CDR2 FQNEAQ (reference sequence). This CDR3 has 15 residues. V was trimmed by 5 bases and J by 3 bases, leaving 13 bases between them. The CDR3 protein is CASSPALVHTGELFF. CDR3 coding DNA: TGTGCCAGCAGCCCCGCCCTAGTACACACCGGGGAGCTGTTTTTT. The whole variable domain, remainder taken from reference TRBV7-9 and TRBJ2-2, is DTGVSQNPRHKITKRGQNVTFRCDPISEHNRLYWYRQTLGQGPEFLTYFQNEAQLEKSRLLSDRFSAERPKGSFSTLEIQRTEQGDSAMYLCASSPALVHTGELFFGEGSRLTVL.

This clone was counted a single time. V gene TRBV28 combines with J gene TRBJ1-5; the match to TRBD1 covers 8 bases. CDR3 size: 13 residues. The V gene's germline CDR1 is MDHEN and CDR2 SYDVKM. Trimming removed 6 bases from V and 6 bases from J; junction bases left unmatched: 4. The CDR3 nucleotides are TGTGCCAGCAGGGGCAGGGGGCGTCAGCCCCAGCATTTT. Encoded protein: CASRGRGRQPQHF.

The chain couples TRBV21-1 to TRBJ2-7; TRBD1 reflects the table's D call only, with no check against the DNA. TRBV21-1 is deemed a pseudogene. CDR3 length: 15 amino acids. The DNA for the CDR3 is TGTGCCAGCAGCGCCACAGGGGGCGGGCCGTACGAGCAGTACTTC. Protein product: CASSATGGGPYEQYF.

The CDR3 region is CASSLGRGYGYTF. Written as DNA, the CDR3 is TGTGCCAGCAGTTTAGGCAGGGGGTATGGCTACACCTTC. The rearrangement joins TRBV27 to TRBJ1-2; 7 bases align to TRBD1. With 2 bases clipped from V and 5 bases from J, the junction kept 2 bases outside the gene matches. CDR3 length equals 13 residues. CDR1 and CDR2 from the germline V gene are MNHEY and SMNVEV (reference sequence).

V and J are TRBV6-6 and TRBJ1-5; 7 nucleotides match TRBD1. This CDR3 is 15 amino acids long. Per germline, CDR1 MNHNY and CDR2 SVGAGI (reference sequence). The V gene end was trimmed by 5 bases and the J gene end by 2 bases; junction bases not matched to a gene: 6. CDR3 DNA sequence: TGTGCCAGCAGTAGACAGGGACAAGGCAATCAGCCCCAGCATTTT. It translates to CASSRQGQGNQPQHF.

The CDR3 here is CASRSSSYNSPLHF. CDR3 in DNA: TGTGCCAGCAGGTCGAGCTCCTATAATTCACCCCTCCACTTT. The chain has TRBV27 and TRBJ1-6; no clear D. CDR3 length: 14 residues. CDR1 and CDR2 from the germline V gene are MNHEY and SMNVEV (reference sequence). V was pared by 6 bases and J by 0 bases, with 6 bases between.

The chain employs TRBV19 and TRBJ2-5, with TRBD1 identical over 7 bases. The CDR3 spans 15 residues. V lost 3 bases and J lost 4; bases outside the gene matches: 8. Germline CDR1 is LNHDA and CDR2 is SQIVND (reference sequence). CDR3 region: CASSISRQGRETQYF. As DNA, the CDR3 is TGTGCCAGTAGTATCTCCCGACAGGGCCGAGAGACCCAGTACTTC.

J is TRBJ2-3 and V is TRBV28; possibly TRBD1 for D (6 bases). Germline V lookup: CDR1 MDHEN, CDR2 SYDVKM. The CDR3 has 15 amino acids. V lost 3 bases and J 3 bases, leaving 13 bases between the germline ends. The CDR3 nucleotides are TGTGCCAGCAGTTTGCTGACAGGATTAACAGATACGCAGTATTTT. Its translation: CASSLLTGLTDTQYF.

The rearrangement joins TRBV6-5 to TRBJ2-7, with TRBD1 identical over 10 bases. This CDR3 spans 13 amino acids. CDR1 is MNHEY, CDR2 SVGAGI, per germline. V shed 8 bases, J shed 4 bases, and the junction held 5 bases outside the gene matches. CDR3 sequence (DNA): TGTGCCAGCGCTCGGACAGGGGGGTACGAGCAGTACTTC. It codes for CASARTGGYEQYF.

The rearrangement joins TRBV5-1 to TRBJ2-2; D is ambiguous. Germline assignment: CDR1 SGHRS and CDR2 YFSETQ. The CDR3 length is 13 residues. V was clipped by 2 bases and J by 4 bases, with 6 bases between them. In DNA, the CDR3 is TGCGCCAGCAGCTTAGGGTTCACCGGGGAGCTGTTTTTT. This codes for CASSLGFTGELFF. The entire variable domain, with the rest obtained from reference TRBV5-1 and TRBJ2-2, is as follows: KAGVTQTPRYLIKTRGQQVTLSCSPISGHRSVSWYQQTPGQGLQFLFEYFSETQRNKGNFPGRFSGRQFSNSRSEMNVSTLELGDSALYLCASSLGFTGELFFGEGSRLTVL.

The rearrangement joins TRBV12-3 or TRBV12-4 to TRBJ1-1, with D hard to call. This CDR3 comprises 13 residues. V lost 2 bases, J lost 5 bases, and 9 bases lay in between. CDR3 DNA: TGTGCCAGCAGTTTACGGCCAGGAACTGAAGCTTTCTTT. It codes for CASSLRPGTEAFF.

V and J are TRBV7-9 and TRBJ2-5, with D possibly being TRBD1 or TRBD2 (5 bases each). The V end was cut by 3 bases, the J end by 1 base, with 9 bases between. This CDR3 has 14 amino acids. Per germline, CDR1 SEHNR and CDR2 FQNEAQ (reference sequence). This CDR3 reads CASSLLGTQETQYF. The CDR3 DNA reads TGTGCCAGCAGCTTGTTAGGGACCCAAGAGACCCAGTACTTC. Combining the CDR3 with reference TRBV7-9 and TRBJ2-5 gives the whole variable domain DTGVSQNPRHKITKRGQNVTFRCDPISEHNRLYWYRQTLGQGPEFLTYFQNEAQLEKSRLLSDRFSAERPKGSFSTLEIQRTEQGDSAMYLCASSLLGTQETQYFGPGTRLLVL.

J is TRBJ2-7 and V is TRBV25-1; D is ambiguous. In germline, CDR1 is MGHDK, CDR2 SYGVNS. The CDR3 has 10 amino acids. The V and J ends lost 5 bases and 4 bases respectively, with 3 bases between them. DNA of the CDR3: TGTGCCAGCAGTAATTACGAGCAGTACTTC. Residues: CASSNYEQYF.

The rearrangement joins TRBV6-6 to TRBJ2-6; D is uncertain. Germline loops: CDR1 MNHNY, CDR2 SVGAGI (reference sequence). Trimming cost V 4 bases and J 1 base, with 11 bases left between them. The CDR3 spans 16 residues. The CDR3 sequence is CASSLRYGSGANVLTF. For the CDR3, the DNA is TGTGCCAGCAGTTTGCGGTACGGTTCTGGGGCCAACGTCCTGACTTTC.

The CDR3 coding sequence is TGTGCCATCAGTGGGGGGCAGGGAAAAGGCGGGAGGGACTCCTACGAGCAGTACTTC. It encodes CAISGGQGKGGRDSYEQYF. This chain uses TRBV10-3 with TRBJ2-7, with 9 bases matching TRBD2. The CDR3 has 19 amino acids. Germline assignment: CDR1 ENHRY and CDR2 SYGVKD. With 4 bases clipped from V and 0 bases from J, the junction kept 16 bases outside the gene matches.

CDR3 nucleotide sequence: TGTGCCAGCAGTCCACCCGGAGGGCGATACAATGAGCAGTTCTTC. Protein product: CASSPPGGRYNEQFF. This sequence joins TRBV27 and TRBJ2-1; a possible D gene is TRBD2 (6 bases). Germline CDR1 is MNHEY and CDR2 is SMNVEV (reference sequence). CDR3 length equals 15 residues. The V and J ends lost 5 bases and 4 bases respectively, with 15 bases between them.

V gene TRBV30 combines with J gene TRBJ1-2; D call uncertain. The CDR3 extends over 12 amino acids. CDR1 GTSNPN and CDR2 SVGIG come from the germline V gene (reference sequence). V lost 0 bases and J lost 7, with 9 bases in between. Here the CDR3 DNA reads TGTGCCTGGAGTGTCTCAACAAGTGGCTACACCTTC. Amino acid sequence: CAWSVSTSGYTF.

The J gene is TRBJ1-3, the V gene TRBV18; TRBD1 agrees at 8 bases. The V gene end was trimmed by 3 bases and the J gene end by 1 base; junction bases not matched to a gene: 11. Germline V gene data show CDR1 as KGHSH and CDR2 as LQKENI. The CDR3 contains 18 residues. CDR3 region: CASSPPGRTGQSGNTIYF. The CDR3 DNA sequence: TGTGCCAGCTCACCGCCTGGCCGGACAGGGCAGTCTGGAAACACCATATATTTT.

This chain connects TRBV10-1 to TRBJ2-2; D is uncertain. The germline V and J ends were trimmed by 7 bases and 2 bases, with 5 bases remaining between them. Per germline, CDR1 WNHNN and CDR2 SYGVQD (reference sequence). This CDR3 is 12 amino acids long. The CDR3 sequence is CASNDNTGELFF. The CDR3 DNA reads as TGCGCCAGCAATGACAACACCGGGGAGCTGTTTTTT.

The rearrangement uses TRBV18 and TRBJ2-4; no firm D call. Germline-derived CDR1 and CDR2 are KGHSH and LQKENI. Trimming took off 6 bases at V and 6 bases at J, with 9 bases between the two ends. This CDR3 comprises 12 residues. CDR3 in DNA: TGTGCCAGCTCGCTCAAGGGAAACATTCAGTACTTC. Its protein is CASSLKGNIQYF.

The rearrangement uses TRBV5-1 and TRBJ2-7; the D call may be TRBD1 or TRBD2 (5 bases each). From germline, CDR1 is SGHRS and CDR2 YFSETQ. V was clipped by 7 bases and J by 0 bases, with 20 bases between them. The length of the CDR3 is 16 residues. CDR3: CASRSSSGPSSYEQYF. In DNA form, the CDR3 reads TGCGCCAGCCGGTCTTCATCGGGGCCGAGCTCCTACGAGCAGTACTTC.

V usage is TRBV19 and J usage is TRBJ2-2, with TRBD1 as a possible D gene (5 bases). V lost 6 bases and J lost 4, with 18 bases in between. The CDR3 loop spans 16 amino acids. CDR1 LNHDA and CDR2 SQIVND come from the germline V gene (reference sequence). The CDR3 coding sequence is TGTGCCAGTAGCAAGAAGGGGCCAACGTCCACCGGGGAGCTGTTTTTT. Translated, it gives CASSKKGPTSTGELFF.

The rearrangement joins TRBV6-5 to TRBJ1-5; tentatively, D is TRBD1 (6 bases). Germline V gene data show CDR1 as MNHEY and CDR2 as SVGAGI. The CDR3 spans 15 residues. Trimming took off 6 bases at V and 6 bases at J, with 18 bases between the two ends. CDR3 bases: TGTGCCAGCAGGGCGACAGGCGTCCGCGGTCAGCCCCAGCATTTT. It translates to CASRATGVRGQPQHF.

This clone showed up just once. The gene calls are TRBV5-1 and TRBJ1-6; D might be TRBD1 (6 bases). The CDR3 spans 15 residues. The germline CDR1 and CDR2 sequences are SGHRS and YFSETQ. The germline V and J ends were trimmed by 7 bases and 2 bases, with 13 bases remaining between them. The DNA for the CDR3 is TGCGCCAGCGCCACCCGGGACACCTATAATTCACCCCTCCACTTT. Its protein is CASATRDTYNSPLHF.